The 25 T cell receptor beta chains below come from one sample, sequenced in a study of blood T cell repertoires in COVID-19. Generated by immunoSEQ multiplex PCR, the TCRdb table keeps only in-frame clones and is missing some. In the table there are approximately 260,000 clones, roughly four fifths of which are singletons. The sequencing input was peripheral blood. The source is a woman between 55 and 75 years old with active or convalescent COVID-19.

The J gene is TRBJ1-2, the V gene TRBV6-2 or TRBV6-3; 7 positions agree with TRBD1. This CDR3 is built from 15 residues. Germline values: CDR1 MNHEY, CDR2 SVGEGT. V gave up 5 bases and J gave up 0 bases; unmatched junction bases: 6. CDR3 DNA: TGTGCCAGCAGTCCCCGGGACAGCACTAACTATGGCTACACCTTC. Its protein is CASSPRDSTNYGYTF.

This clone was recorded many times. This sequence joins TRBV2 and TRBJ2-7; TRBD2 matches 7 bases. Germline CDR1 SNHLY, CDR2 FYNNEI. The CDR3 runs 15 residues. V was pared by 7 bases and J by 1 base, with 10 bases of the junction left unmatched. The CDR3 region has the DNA TGTGCCAGCACCGCAAGTAGGCGGGGGTCCTACGAGCAGTACTTC. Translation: CASTASRRGSYEQYF.

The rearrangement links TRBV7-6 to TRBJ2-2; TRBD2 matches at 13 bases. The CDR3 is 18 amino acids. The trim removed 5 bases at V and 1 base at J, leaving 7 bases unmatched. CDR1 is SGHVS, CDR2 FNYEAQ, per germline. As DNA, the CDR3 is TGTGCCAGCAGCCTGACTAGCGGGGGGCCCTTGAACACCGGGGAGCTGTTTTTT. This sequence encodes CASSLTSGGPLNTGELFF.

In DNA form, the CDR3 reads TGTGCCAGCAGTTATGGGGGAGGCGGATTCGAAAAACTGTTTTTT. Its translation: CASSYGGGGFEKLFF. The chain employs TRBV6-2 or TRBV6-3 and TRBJ1-4, with D possibly matching TRBD1 (5 bases). Germline CDR1 MNHEY, CDR2 SVGEGT. The CDR3 is 15 amino acids. V shed 3 bases and J shed 8 bases, with 16 bases lying between them.

The CDR3 region is CASSLTSGGQTAYF. The CDR3 DNA follows: TGTGCCAGCAGTCTGACTAGCGGGGGGCAAACGGCGTATTTT. The V gene is TRBV3-1 (or the pseudogene TRBV3-2), the J gene TRBJ2-3; 13 bases agree with TRBD2. CDR3 length: 14 amino acids. Trimming at V came to 6 bases and at J to 14 bases, leaving 11 bases not matched to a gene. Germline assignment: CDR1 LGHDT and CDR2 YNNKEL (reference sequence).

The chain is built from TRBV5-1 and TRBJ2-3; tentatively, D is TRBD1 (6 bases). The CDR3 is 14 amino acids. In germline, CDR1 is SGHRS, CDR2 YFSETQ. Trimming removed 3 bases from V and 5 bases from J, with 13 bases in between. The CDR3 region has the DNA TGCGCCAGCAGCTCCGGACAGTTAGGAGATACGCAGTATTTT. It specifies CASSSGQLGDTQYF.

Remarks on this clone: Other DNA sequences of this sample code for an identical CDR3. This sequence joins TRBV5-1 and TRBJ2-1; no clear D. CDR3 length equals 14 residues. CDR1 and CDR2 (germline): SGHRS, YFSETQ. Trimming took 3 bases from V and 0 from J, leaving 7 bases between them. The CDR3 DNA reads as TGCGCCAGCAGCTCTGGCGGCTCCTACAATGAGCAGTTCTTC. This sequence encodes CASSSGGSYNEQFF. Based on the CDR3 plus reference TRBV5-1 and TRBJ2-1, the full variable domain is KAGVTQTPRYLIKTRGQQVTLSCSPISGHRSVSWYQQTPGQGLQFLFEYFSETQRNKGNFPGRFSGRQFSNSRSEMNVSTLELGDSALYLCASSSGGSYNEQFFGPGTRLTVL.

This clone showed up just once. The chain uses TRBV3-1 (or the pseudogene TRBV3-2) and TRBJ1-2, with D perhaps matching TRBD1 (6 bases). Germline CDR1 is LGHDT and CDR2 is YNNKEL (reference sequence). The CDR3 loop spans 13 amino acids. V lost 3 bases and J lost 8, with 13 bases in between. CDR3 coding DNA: TGTGCCAGCAGCCATCGCGGGGGCTCGGGCTACACCTTC. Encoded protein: CASSHRGGSGYTF.

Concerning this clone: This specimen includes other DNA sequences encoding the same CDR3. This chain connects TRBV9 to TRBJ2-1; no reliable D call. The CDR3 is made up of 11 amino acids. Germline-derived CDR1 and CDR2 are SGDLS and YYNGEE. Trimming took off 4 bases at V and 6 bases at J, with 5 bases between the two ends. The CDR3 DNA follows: TGTGCCAGCAGCTCGCGCAATGAGCAGTTCTTC. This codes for CASSSRNEQFF.

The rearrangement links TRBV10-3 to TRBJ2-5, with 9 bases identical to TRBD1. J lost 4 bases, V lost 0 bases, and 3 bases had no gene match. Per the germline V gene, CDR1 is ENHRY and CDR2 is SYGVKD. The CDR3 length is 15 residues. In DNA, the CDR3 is TGTGCCATCAGTGAGTCCAGGACAGGGGCAGAGACCCAGTACTTC. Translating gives CAISESRTGAETQYF.

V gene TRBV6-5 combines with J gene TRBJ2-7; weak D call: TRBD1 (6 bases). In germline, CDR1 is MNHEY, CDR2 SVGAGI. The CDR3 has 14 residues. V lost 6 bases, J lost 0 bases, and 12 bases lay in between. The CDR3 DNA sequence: TGTGCCAGCAGCCGCACAGGGCACTCCTACGAGCAGTACTTC. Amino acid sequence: CASSRTGHSYEQYF.

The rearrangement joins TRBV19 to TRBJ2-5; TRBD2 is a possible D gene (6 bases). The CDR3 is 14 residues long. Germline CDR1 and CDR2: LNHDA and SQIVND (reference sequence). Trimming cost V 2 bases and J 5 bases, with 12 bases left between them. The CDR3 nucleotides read TGTGCCAGTAGTATAAGGGGAGGTCGGGAGACCCAGTACTTC. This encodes CASSIRGGRETQYF.

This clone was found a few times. The CDR3 sequence is CATSSPQKGGNYGYTF. CDR3 coding DNA: TGTGCCACCAGCAGCCCACAGAAAGGTGGTAACTATGGCTACACCTTC. This rearrangement joins TRBV15 to TRBJ1-2, with D hard to call. The CDR3 totals 16 residues. Germline V gene sequence: CDR1 LNHNV, CDR2 YYDKDF (reference sequence). Trimming shortened V by 3 bases and J by 1 base, and 15 bases separated the two germline ends. Looking up the rest from reference TRBV15 and TRBJ1-2 gives the full variable domain: DAMVIQNPRYQVTQFGKPVTLSCSQTLNHNVMYWYQQKSSQAPKLLFHYYDKDFNNEADTPDNFQSRRPNTSFCFLDIRSPGLGDTAMYLCATSSPQKGGNYGYTFGSGTRLTVV.

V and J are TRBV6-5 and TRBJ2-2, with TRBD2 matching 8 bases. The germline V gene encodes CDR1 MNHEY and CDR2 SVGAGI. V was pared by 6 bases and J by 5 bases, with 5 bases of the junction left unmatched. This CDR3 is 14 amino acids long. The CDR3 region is CASSRGGETGELFF. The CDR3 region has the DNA TGTGCCAGCAGCCGGGGGGGGGAAACCGGGGAGCTGTTTTTT.

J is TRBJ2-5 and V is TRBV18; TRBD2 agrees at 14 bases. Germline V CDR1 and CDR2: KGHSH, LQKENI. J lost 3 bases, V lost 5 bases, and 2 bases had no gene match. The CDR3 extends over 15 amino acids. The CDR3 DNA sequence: TGTGCCAGCTCATCGGGACTAGCGGGAGAAGAGACCCAGTACTTC. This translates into CASSSGLAGEETQYF.

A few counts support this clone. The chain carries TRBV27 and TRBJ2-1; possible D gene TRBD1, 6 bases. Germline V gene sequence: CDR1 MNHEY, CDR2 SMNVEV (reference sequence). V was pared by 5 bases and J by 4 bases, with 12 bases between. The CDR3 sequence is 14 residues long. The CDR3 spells CASSNGQLYNEQFF. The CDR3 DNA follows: TGTGCCAGCAGTAACGGACAGTTATACAATGAGCAGTTCTTC.

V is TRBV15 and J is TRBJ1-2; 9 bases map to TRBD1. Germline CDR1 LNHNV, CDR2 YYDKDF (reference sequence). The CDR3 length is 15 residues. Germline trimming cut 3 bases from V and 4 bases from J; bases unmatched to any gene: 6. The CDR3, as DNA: TGTGCCACCAGCAGGAGGACAGGGGACATCTATGGCTACACCTTC. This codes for CATSRRTGDIYGYTF.

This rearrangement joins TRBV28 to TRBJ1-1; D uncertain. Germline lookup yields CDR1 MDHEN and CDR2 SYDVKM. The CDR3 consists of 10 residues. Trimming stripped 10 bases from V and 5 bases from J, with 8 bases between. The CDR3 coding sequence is TGTGCCATCCGAGAGACTGAAGCTTTCTTT. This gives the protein CAIRETEAFF.

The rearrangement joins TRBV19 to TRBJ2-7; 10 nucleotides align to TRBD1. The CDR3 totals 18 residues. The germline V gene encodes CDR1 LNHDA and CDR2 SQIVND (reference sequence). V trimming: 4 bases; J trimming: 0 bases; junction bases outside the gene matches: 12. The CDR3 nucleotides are TGTGCCAGTAGTACCGGGACAGGGGCCCTTGCCTCCTCCTACGAGCAGTACTTC. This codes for CASSTGTGALASSYEQYF.

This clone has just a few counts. The CDR3 sequence is CASSPRDRLDNKPQHF. CDR3 DNA sequence: TGTGCCAGCAGTCCCCGGGACAGGCTCGACAATAAACCCCAGCATTTT. The gene calls are TRBV2 and TRBJ1-5; 8 positions agree with TRBD1. V shed 5 bases, J shed 10 bases, and the junction held 16 bases outside the gene matches. Germline-derived CDR1 and CDR2 are SNHLY and FYNNEI. The CDR3 is 16 amino acids.

Here the CDR3 DNA reads TGTGCCAGCAGCGAGGGGACAGGGGGTTCACCCCTCCACTTT. The encoded protein is CASSEGTGGSPLHF. This chain joins TRBV9 and TRBJ1-6; 11 nucleotides line up with TRBD1. Germline CDR1 reads SGDLS; CDR2 reads YYNGEE. The CDR3 has 14 amino acids. Trimming removed 3 bases from V and 9 bases from J; junction bases left unmatched: 2.

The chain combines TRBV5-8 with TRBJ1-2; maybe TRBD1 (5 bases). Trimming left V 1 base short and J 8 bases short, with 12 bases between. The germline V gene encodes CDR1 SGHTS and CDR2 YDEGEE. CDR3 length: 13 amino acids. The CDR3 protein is CASSLPPGGGYTF. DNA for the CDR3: TGTGCCAGCAGCTTGCCACCCGGGGGGGGCTACACCTTC. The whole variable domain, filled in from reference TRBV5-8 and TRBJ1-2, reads EAGVTQSPTHLIKTRGQQATLRCSPISGHTSVYWYQQALGLGLQFLLWYDEGEERNRGNFPPRFSGRQFPNYSSELNVNALELEDSALYLCASSLPPGGGYTFGSGTRLTVV.

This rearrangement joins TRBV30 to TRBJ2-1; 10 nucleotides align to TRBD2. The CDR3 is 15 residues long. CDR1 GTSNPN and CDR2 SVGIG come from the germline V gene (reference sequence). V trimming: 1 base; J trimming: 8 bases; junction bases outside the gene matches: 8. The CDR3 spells CAWSGTSGGVDEQFF. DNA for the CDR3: TGTGCCTGGAGTGGGACTAGCGGAGGGGTGGATGAGCAGTTCTTC.

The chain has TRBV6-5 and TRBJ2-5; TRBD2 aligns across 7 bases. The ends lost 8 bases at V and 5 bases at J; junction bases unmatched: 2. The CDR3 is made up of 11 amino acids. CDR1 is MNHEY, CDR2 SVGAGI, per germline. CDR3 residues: CASSRGETQYF. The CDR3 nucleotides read TGTGCCAGCTCGCGGGGGGAGACCCAGTACTTC.

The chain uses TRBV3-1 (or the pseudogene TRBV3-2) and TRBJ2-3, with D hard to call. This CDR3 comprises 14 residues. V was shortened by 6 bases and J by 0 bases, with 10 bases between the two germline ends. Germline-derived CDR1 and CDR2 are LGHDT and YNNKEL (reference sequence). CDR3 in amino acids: CASRVSSSTDTQYF. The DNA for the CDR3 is TGTGCCAGCAGGGTTTCTAGTAGCACAGATACGCAGTATTTT.